This paragraph reports one TCR beta chain. The sample belongs to a study of T cell responses to AZD1222 COVID-19 vaccine. Assay: immunoSEQ multiplex PCR; the TCRdb copy retains only in-frame clones and omits some. The sample holds under 130,000 clones, roughly 87% seen once. V was clipped by 0 bases and J by 2 bases, with 14 bases between them. Germline CDR1 and CDR2: SGDLS and YYNGEE. The CDR3 has 16 amino acids. The rearrangement uses TRBV9 and TRBJ1-1, with D unclear. The source of this sequence is an adult in good health. Sample: peripheral blood, taken on day 0 of AZD1222 vaccination. The CDR3 reads CASSVAPVRGNTEAFF. Written as DNA, the CDR3 is TGTGCCAGCAGCGTAGCACCTGTTCGTGGAAACACTGAAGCTTTCTTT.